The clone carrying this T cell receptor beta chain has only a few counts. This sample stems from a study of identical twins. CDR3 length equals 19 residues. V was shortened by 3 bases and J by 7 bases, with 25 bases between the two germline ends. Per the germline V gene, CDR1 is MNHEY and CDR2 is SMNVEV (reference sequence). TCRdb fed the 5' RACE reads into MiXCR, producing one record per CDR3 protein. The sample lists more than 250,000 distinct CDR3 sequences; 6.5% to 9.5% were seen once. This same sample was also taken into another study, of yellow fever vaccine responses in identical twins.

The receptor's source is a woman between 18 and 30 years old in good health. The V gene is TRBV27, the J gene TRBJ1-6; a possible D gene is TRBD1 (5 bases). Sequenced input: memory (CD45RO+) T cells sorted from blood. The CDR3 bases are TGTGCCAGCAGTTTTATCAGGGAAGGGAGGACAAGTGGAAATTCACCCCTCCACTTT. It specifies CASSFIREGRTSGNSPLHF.